The clone carrying this T cell receptor (beta chain) has more than one count but fewer than ten. TCRdb analysed the RT-PCR reads with MiXCR anew, one entry per CDR3 protein. The data contain under 750,000 distinct CDR3 sequences, approximately 10% of them singletons. V was trimmed by 3 bases and J by 2 bases, leaving 12 bases between them. Germline V gene lookup returns CDR1 SGHAT and CDR2 FQNNGV. The CDR3 length is 15 residues. This entry is derived from a study of response to subunit inactivated influenza vaccine. This clonotype was obtained from a man aged 50 to 60 who received an inactivated influenza vaccine. This chain connects TRBV11-2 to TRBJ2-3, with unresolved D. The sequenced sample was PBMCs from blood, obtained on the day of vaccination. The CDR3 DNA is TGTGCCAGCAGCTTCTTTCCGAAGTACACAGATACGCAGTATTTT. Its protein product is CASSFFPKYTDTQYF.